This TCR beta chain is from a study of OX40 agonist ivuxolimab in advanced cancers. Profiled with immunoSEQ multiplex PCR; TCRdb holds only in-frame clones, not every one. The repertoire has around 20,000 clones, about 87% of them found once; the top ten carry roughly 30%. Germline V lookup: CDR1 MNHNS, CDR2 SASEGT. The CDR3 has 14 amino acids. V shed 7 bases and J shed 8 bases, with 17 bases lying between them. This sequence joins TRBV6-1 and TRBJ1-4; D might be TRBD1 (6 bases). This clonotype originated in an adult with an advanced solid tumor such as melanoma, head and neck, liver or kidney cancer. This specimen consisted of CD4+ or CD8+ T cells sorted from blood, obtained in a trial of the OX40 agonist ivuxolimab. The CDR3 loop is CASNDPGVGEKLFF. DNA of the CDR3: TGTGCCAGCAATGATCCAGGGGTCGGGGAAAAACTGTTTTTT.